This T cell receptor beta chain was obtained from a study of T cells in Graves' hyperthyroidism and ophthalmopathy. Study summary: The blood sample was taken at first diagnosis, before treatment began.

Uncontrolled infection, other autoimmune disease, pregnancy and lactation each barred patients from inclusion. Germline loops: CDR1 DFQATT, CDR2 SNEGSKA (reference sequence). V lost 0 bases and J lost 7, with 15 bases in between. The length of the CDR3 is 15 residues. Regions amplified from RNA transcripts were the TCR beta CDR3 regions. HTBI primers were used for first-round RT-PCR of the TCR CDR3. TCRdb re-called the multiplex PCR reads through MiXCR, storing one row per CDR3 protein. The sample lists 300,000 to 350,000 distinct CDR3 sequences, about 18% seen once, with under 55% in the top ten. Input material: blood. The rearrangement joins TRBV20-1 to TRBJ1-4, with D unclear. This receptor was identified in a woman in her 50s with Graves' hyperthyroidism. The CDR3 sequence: CSARDSSGLTEKLFF. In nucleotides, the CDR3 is TGCAGTGCTAGAGATTCCTCGGGCCTTACTGAAAAACTGTTTTTT.